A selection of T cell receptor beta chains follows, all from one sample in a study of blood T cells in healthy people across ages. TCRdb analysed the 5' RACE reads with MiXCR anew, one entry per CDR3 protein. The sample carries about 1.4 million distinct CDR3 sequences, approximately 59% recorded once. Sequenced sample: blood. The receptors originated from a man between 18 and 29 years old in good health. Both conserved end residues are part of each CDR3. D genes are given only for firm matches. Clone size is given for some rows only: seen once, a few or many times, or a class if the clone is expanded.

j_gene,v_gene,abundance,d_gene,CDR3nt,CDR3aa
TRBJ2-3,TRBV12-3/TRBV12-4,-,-,TGTGCCTGCAGTTTAAAACAGGACCTAGATACGCAGTATTTT,CACSLKQDLDTQYF
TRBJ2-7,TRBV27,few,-,TGTGCCAGCAGTTTCTCCTCGACAGTCTACGAGCAGTACTTC,CASSFSSTVYEQYF
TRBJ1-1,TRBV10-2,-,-,TGCGCCAGCAGTGAGTCTGGCTCAACAGCTTTCTTT,CASSESGSTAFF
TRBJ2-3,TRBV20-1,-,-,TGCAGTGCTAGGAGTGGGTTGGCTACCGATACGCAGTATTTT,CSARSGLATDTQYF
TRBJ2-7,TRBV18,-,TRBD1,TGTGCCAGCTCACCAAGGACAGGGAGTAATTACGAGCAGTACTTC,CASSPRTGSNYEQYF
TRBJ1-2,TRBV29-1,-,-,TGCAGCATGGGCGGGGGTAGGTCTCCGGGCTATGGCTACACCTTC,CSMGGGRSPGYGYTF
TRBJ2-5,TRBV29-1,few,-,TGCAGCCATTCGACATGGCCGGAGACCCAGTACTTC,CSHSTWPETQYF
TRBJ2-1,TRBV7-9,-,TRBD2,TGTGCCAGCAGCTTTTCGGGGGGAGGGCCCAATGAGCAGTTCTTC,CASSFSGGGPNEQFF
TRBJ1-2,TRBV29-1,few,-,TGCAGCGTTTTGGGTGATGGCTACACCTTC,CSVLGDGYTF
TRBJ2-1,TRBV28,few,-,TGTGCCAGCCGGGTCGCCGGGAATGAGCAGTTCTTC,CASRVAGNEQFF
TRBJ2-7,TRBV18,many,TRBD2,TGTGCCAGCTCACCGGGAGGGATCGAGCAGTACTTC,CASSPGGIEQYF
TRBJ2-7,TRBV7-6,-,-,TGTGCCAGCAGCTACGGACTGGGGCTCGAGCAGTACTTC,CASSYGLGLEQYF
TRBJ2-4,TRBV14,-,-,TGTGCCAGCAGCCAAGAAGACAGGATAGCCAAAAACATTCAGTACTTC,CASSQEDRIAKNIQYF
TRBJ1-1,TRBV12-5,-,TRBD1,TGTGCTAGTGGTCCGGGACAGGGGGGATTGAACACTGAAGCTTTCTTT,CASGPGQGGLNTEAFF
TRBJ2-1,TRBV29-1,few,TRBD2,TGCAGCGTTGAGGAAGGAACTAGCGGGAGGTGGGGGAGCGAGCAGTTCTTC,CSVEEGTSGRWGSEQFF
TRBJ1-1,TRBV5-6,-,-,TGTGCCAGCAGCTCCCCGGGACATAGAAACACTGAAGCTTTCTTT,CASSSPGHRNTEAFF
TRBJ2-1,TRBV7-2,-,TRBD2,TGTGCCAGCAGCTTAGAAGCGGGGGGTGCGAATGAGCAGTTCTTC,CASSLEAGGANEQFF
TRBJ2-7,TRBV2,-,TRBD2,TGTGCCAGCACGCGGGAGGCCGGCGGGGAGCAGTACTTC,CASTREAGGEQYF
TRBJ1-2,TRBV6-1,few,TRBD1,TGTGCCAGCAGTGAGTGGGGACAGGGAGCTAACTATGGCTACACCTTC,CASSEWGQGANYGYTF
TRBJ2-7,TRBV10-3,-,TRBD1,TGTGCCACCTGTCCGGGACAGGGGCTCTACGAGCAGTACTTC,CATCPGQGLYEQYF
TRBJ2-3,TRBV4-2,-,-,TGTGCCAGCAGAGACAGGTTTTCCACAGATACGCAGTATTTT,CASRDRFSTDTQYF
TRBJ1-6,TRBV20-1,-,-,TGCAGTGCTAGTCCCGAGGCGACAGGAAATTTACCCCTCCACTTT,CSASPEATGNLPLHF
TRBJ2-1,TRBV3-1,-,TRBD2,TGTGCCAGCAGCCAAGGACTAGCGGGAATCTACAATGAGCAGTTCTTC,CASSQGLAGIYNEQFF
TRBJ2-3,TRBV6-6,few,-,TGTGCCACCCTTAGCGGCAGCACAGATACGCAGTATTTT,CATLSGSTDTQYF
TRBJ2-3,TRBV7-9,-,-,TGTGCCAGCAGCTTAGTGAGCATGGATGATACGCAGTATTTT,CASSLVSMDDTQYF
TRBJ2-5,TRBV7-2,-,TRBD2,TGTGCCAGCACAAGGACTAGCGGGTCGACGGGACAAGAGACCCAGTACTTC,CASTRTSGSTGQETQYF
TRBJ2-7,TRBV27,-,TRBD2,TGTGCCGCCGGGACTAGCGGCTACGAGCAGTACTTC,CAAGTSGYEQYF
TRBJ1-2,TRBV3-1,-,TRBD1,TGTGCCAGCAGCCAAGTACCGGGACAGGGTATTGACTATGGCTACACCTTC,CASSQVPGQGIDYGYTF
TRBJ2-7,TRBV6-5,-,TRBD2,TGTGCCAGCAGTTACGTAGCGGGAGGGACCTACGAGCAGTACTTC,CASSYVAGGTYEQYF
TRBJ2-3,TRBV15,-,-,TGTGCCACCAGCACCCCCTCACCTGGACCAACAGATACGCAGTATTTT,CATSTPSPGPTDTQYF
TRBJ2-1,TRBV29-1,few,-,TGCAGCGCCACGACGAGTTTCCCTGAGCAGTTCTTC,CSATTSFPEQFF
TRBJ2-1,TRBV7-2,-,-,TGTGCCAGCAGCTTCGGATCGGGGCAGTATGAGCAGTTCTTC,CASSFGSGQYEQFF
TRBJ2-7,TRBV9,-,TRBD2,TGTGCCAGCAGCGCCTCACCGGGACTAGTCTACGAGCAGTACTTC,CASSASPGLVYEQYF
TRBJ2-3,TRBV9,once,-,TGTGCCAGCAGCGCCGGACTTTATCCGGGCACAGATACGCAGTATTTT,CASSAGLYPGTDTQYF
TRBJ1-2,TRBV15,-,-,TGTGCCACCAGCAGAGTAACAGGGAACTATGGCTACACCTTC,CATSRVTGNYGYTF
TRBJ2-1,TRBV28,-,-,TGTGCCAGCCGTAGGAGGGACAGCTACAATGAGCAGTTCTTC,CASRRRDSYNEQFF
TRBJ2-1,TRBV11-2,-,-,TGTGCCAGCAGCTTAGGTTACTGGACAGCTTACAATGAGCAGTTCTTC,CASSLGYWTAYNEQFF
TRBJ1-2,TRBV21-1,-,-,TGTGCCAGCAGCCCCCGATTGGGAGGCTACACCTTC,CASSPRLGGYTF
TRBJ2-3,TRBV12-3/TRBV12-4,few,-,TGTGCCAGCATGTGGGGCGCAGATACGCAGTATTTT,CASMWGADTQYF
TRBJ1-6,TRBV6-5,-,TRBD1,TGTGCCAGCAGTGACAGGGCAAATTCACCTCTCCACTTT,CASSDRANSPLHF
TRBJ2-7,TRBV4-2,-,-,TGTGCCAGCAGCTTTAGTCTGACGGCCGAGCAGTACTTC,CASSFSLTAEQYF
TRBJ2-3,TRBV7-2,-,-,TGTGCCAGCAGCTTAGCGAGGGGCGGCGATACGCAGTATTTT,CASSLARGGDTQYF
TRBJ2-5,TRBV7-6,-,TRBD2,TGTGCCAGCAGCCTTCGACTAGCGGGGACGTACCAAGAGACCCAGTACTTC,CASSLRLAGTYQETQYF
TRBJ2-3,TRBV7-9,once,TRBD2,TGTGCCAGCAGCTTAAATGTAGCGGGGAACGCTGGAGATACGCAGTATTTT,CASSLNVAGNAGDTQYF
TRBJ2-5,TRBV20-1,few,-,TGCAGTGCTAGCCACGAGACCCAGTACTTC,CSASHETQYF
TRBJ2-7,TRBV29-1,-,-,TGCAGCGCCTTTGGCCGTAATAGCGGATCTACCTACGAGCAGTACTTC,CSAFGRNSGSTYEQYF
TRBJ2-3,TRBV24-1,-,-,TGTGCCACCAGTGACTCACGACAGGATTTCTCGGATACGCAGTATTTT,CATSDSRQDFSDTQYF
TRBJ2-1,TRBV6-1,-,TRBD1,TGTGCCAGCTTGGACAACCCAGGGGGTGAGCAGTTCTTC,CASLDNPGGEQFF
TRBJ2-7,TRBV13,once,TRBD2,TGCGCCAGCAGCCTCCGAGGCGGGAGGAGCTCCTACGAGCAGTACTTC,CASSLRGGRSSYEQYF
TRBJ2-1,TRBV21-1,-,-,TGTGCCAGCAGCCGACAGGTACGCAATGAGCAGTTCTTC,CASSRQVRNEQFF
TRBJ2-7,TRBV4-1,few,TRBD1,TGCGCCAGCAGCCAAGGACGGGACAGGGCGCCCTACGAGCAGTACTTC,CASSQGRDRAPYEQYF
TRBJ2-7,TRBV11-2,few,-,TGTGCCAGCGCCACGGGACTGTCCTACGAGCAGTACTTC,CASATGLSYEQYF
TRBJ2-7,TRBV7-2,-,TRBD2,TGTGCCAGCAGCTTAGGGACTAGCGGGAGATCCTACGAGCAGTACTTC,CASSLGTSGRSYEQYF